The entry below describes one T cell receptor beta chain. These data come from a study of blood T cell repertoires in COVID-19. As for the study in general: Sites in the United States, Italy and Spain provided acute and convalescent COVID-19 samples.

Method: immunoSEQ multiplex PCR; TCRdb's copy keeps in-frame clones and lacks some. The sample holds fewer than 50,000 clones, roughly 85% seen once. After removal of 4 bases from V and 4 bases from J, the junction contained 8 bases not matched to a gene. CDR1 SNHLY and CDR2 FYNNEI come from the germline V gene. This CDR3 contains 15 residues. The sample consisted of peripheral blood. The origin of this receptor is a man aged 60 to 69 with COVID-19, enrolled during active disease. This chain joins TRBV2 and TRBJ1-2; 8 bases line up with TRBD1. CDR3 region: CASSVSTGASYGYTF. The CDR3 nucleotides are TGTGCCAGCAGTGTCTCGACAGGGGCGAGCTATGGCTACACCTTC.